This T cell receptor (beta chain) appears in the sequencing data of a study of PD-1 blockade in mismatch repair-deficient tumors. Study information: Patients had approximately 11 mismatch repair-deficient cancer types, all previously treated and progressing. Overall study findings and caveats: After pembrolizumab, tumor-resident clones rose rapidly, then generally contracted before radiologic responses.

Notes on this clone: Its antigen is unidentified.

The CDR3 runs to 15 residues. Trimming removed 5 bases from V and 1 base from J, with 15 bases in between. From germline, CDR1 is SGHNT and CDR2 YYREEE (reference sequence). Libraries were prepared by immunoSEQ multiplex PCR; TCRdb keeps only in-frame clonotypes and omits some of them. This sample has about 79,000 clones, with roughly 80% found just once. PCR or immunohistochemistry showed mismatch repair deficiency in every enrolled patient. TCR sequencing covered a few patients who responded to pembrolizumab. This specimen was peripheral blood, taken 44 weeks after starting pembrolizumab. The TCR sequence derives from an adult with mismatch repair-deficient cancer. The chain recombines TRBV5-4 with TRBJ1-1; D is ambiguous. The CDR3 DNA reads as TGTGCCAGCAGTGGCCGTTCACTAGGGAACACTGAAGCTTTCTTT. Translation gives CASSGRSLGNTEAFF.